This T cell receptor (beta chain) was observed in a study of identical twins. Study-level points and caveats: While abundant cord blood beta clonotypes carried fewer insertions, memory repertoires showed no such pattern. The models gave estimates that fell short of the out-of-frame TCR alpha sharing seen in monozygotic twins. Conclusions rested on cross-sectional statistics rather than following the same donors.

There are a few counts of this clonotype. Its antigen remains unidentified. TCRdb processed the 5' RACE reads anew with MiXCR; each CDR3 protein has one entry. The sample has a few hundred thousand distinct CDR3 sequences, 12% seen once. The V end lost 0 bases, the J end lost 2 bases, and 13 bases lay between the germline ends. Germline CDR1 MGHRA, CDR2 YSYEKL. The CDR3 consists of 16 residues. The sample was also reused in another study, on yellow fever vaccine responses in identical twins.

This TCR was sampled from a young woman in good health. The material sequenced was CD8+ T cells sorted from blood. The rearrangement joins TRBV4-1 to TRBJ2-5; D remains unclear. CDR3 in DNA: TGCGCCAGCAGCCAAGATTTCGGAATCACACAAGAGACCCAGTACTTC. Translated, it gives CASSQDFGITQETQYF.